Following are 14 T cell receptor beta chains from one sample sequenced in a study of identical twins. One entry per CDR3 protein, called by TCRdb with MiXCR from the 5' RACE reads. The sample shows 450,000 to 500,000 distinct CDR3 sequences, roughly an eighth of them seen only once. A further study also used this sample, focusing on yellow fever vaccine responses in identical twins.

Sample: CD4+ T cells sorted from blood. These receptors originate from a woman between 18 and 30 years old in good health.

This clonotype was seen more than once but under ten times. The chain recombines TRBV6-5 with TRBJ2-7, with D perhaps matching TRBD2 (6 bases). The CDR3 covers 15 residues. V was shortened by 2 bases and J by 5 bases, with 16 bases between the two germline ends. Germline assignment: CDR1 MNHEY and CDR2 SVGAGI. The CDR3 DNA follows: TGTGCCAGCAGTTACACGGGGGTTCTTAGGAACGAGCAGTACTTC. Translated: CASSYTGVLRNEQYF.

A few counts support this clonotype. This chain uses TRBV6-5 with TRBJ1-1, with D unresolved. CDR3 size: 15 residues. Trimming left V 0 bases short and J 0 bases short, with 8 bases between. CDR1 is MNHEY and CDR2 is SVGAGI in the germline V gene. DNA of the CDR3: TGTGCCAGCAGTTACTCCCAGACTTTGAACACTGAAGCTTTCTTT. Amino acids: CASSYSQTLNTEAFF.

This clonotype appeared a few times. The rearrangement links TRBV7-8 to TRBJ2-3; D is ambiguous. The V gene's germline CDR1 is SGHVS and CDR2 FQNEAQ. The length of the CDR3 is 15 residues. Deletions cut 4 bases from V and 1 base from J, with 12 bases between. CDR3: CASSSPSGRTDTQYF. As DNA, the CDR3 is TGTGCCAGCAGCTCCCCTAGTGGGCGCACAGATACGCAGTATTTT.

In this sample, this clonotype turned up a few times. The chain couples TRBV12-3 or TRBV12-4 to TRBJ2-5, with 13 bases identical to TRBD2. With 1 base clipped from V and 4 bases from J, the junction kept 3 bases outside the gene matches. The CDR3 is 16 amino acids. In nucleotides, the CDR3 is TGTGCCAGCAGTTTAGGACTAGCGGGGGGCGGAGAGACCCAGTACTTC. As protein: CASSLGLAGGGETQYF.

The chain has TRBV6-5 and TRBJ2-7, with D possibly matching TRBD2 (5 bases). CDR3 size: 14 residues. Trimming took off 0 bases at V and 7 bases at J, with 13 bases between the two ends. Germline V lookup: CDR1 MNHEY, CDR2 SVGAGI. CDR3 coding DNA: TGTGCCAGCAGTTACTCAGGAGGTAGAAGTGAGCAGTACTTC. Protein sequence: CASSYSGGRSEQYF.

This clonotype was recorded a few times. The rearrangement uses TRBV4-2 and TRBJ2-2; D is ambiguous. CDR1 is LGHNA, CDR2 YNFKEQ, per germline. Trimming took off 2 bases at V and 2 bases at J, with 6 bases between the two ends. The CDR3 is 14 amino acids. CDR3 protein: CASSQQVNTGELFF. For the CDR3, the DNA is TGTGCCAGCAGCCAACAGGTTAACACCGGGGAGCTGTTTTTT.

This clonotype was counted at least ten times. The J gene is TRBJ2-5, the V gene TRBV7-2, with a weak D call TRBD2 (6 bases). V was clipped by 3 bases and J by 2 bases, with 7 bases between them. This CDR3 spans 13 amino acids. The V gene's germline CDR1 is SGHTA and CDR2 FQGNSA. The CDR3 spells CASSFGRQETQYF. CDR3 nucleotides: TGTGCCAGCAGCTTCGGGAGACAAGAGACCCAGTACTTC.

This chain connects TRBV27 to TRBJ2-1; TRBD1 or TRBD2 may be the D gene (5 bases each). The germline V gene has CDR1 MNHEY and CDR2 SMNVEV (reference sequence). This CDR3 is built from 13 residues. CDR3 DNA sequence: TGTGAATCTAGGGGTATCCGGAGGAATGAGCAGTTCTTC. Protein: CESRGIRRNEQFF.

This clonotype was recorded many times. This chain links TRBV24-1 with TRBJ1-4; tentatively, D is TRBD1 (5 bases). The germline V gene encodes CDR1 KGHDR and CDR2 SFDVKD. Deletions cut 1 base from V and 5 bases from J, with 25 bases between. The CDR3 consists of 20 residues. The CDR3 reads CATSDFQGWESRAKNEKLFF. For the CDR3, the DNA is TGTGCCACCAGTGATTTCCAGGGTTGGGAGTCACGAGCCAAGAATGAAAAACTGTTTTTT.

The chain recombines TRBV5-1 with TRBJ2-7; TRBD1 matches at 10 bases. Unmatched junction bases numbered 10, after V lost 1 base and J lost 0 bases. This CDR3 is 18 amino acids long. The germline gives CDR1 SGHRS, CDR2 YFSETQ. The CDR3 nucleotides read TGCGCCAGCAGCTTGCGGACAGGGGGGGCCATCAGCTCCTACGAGCAGTACTTC. This encodes CASSLRTGGAISSYEQYF.

This clonotype was observed a handful of times. The V and J genes are TRBV5-1 and TRBJ2-2, with 10 bases lining up with TRBD1. CDR1 and CDR2 from the germline V gene are SGHRS and YFSETQ. Unmatched junction bases numbered 10, after V lost 4 bases and J lost 7 bases. CDR3 size: 16 residues. CDR3 sequence: CASSPRQGAQGGELFF. The CDR3 DNA follows: TGCGCCAGCAGCCCCAGACAGGGGGCGCAAGGCGGGGAGCTGTTTTTT.

The rearrangement links TRBV11-2 to TRBJ2-4; 7 bases are a match to TRBD1. After removal of 2 bases from V and 4 bases from J, the junction contained 5 bases not matched to a gene. The CDR3 extends over 15 amino acids. Germline CDR1 reads SGHAT; CDR2 reads FQNNGV. The CDR3 DNA reads as TGTGCCAGCAGCTTACGCCGACAGGGTAAAAACATTCAGTACTTC. Translating gives CASSLRRQGKNIQYF.

This chain joins TRBV18 and TRBJ2-1, with D perhaps TRBD2 (5 bases). The CDR3 runs to 15 residues. The V end lost 3 bases, the J end lost 3 bases, and 12 bases lay between the germline ends. Per the germline V gene, CDR1 is KGHSH and CDR2 is LQKENI. The chain's CDR3 is CASSPGRSGYNEQFF. In nucleotides, the CDR3 is TGTGCCAGCTCACCGGGTCGGAGCGGCTACAATGAGCAGTTCTTC.

In its sample, this clonotype was seen a few times. The chain couples TRBV5-1 to TRBJ1-1; 8 positions match TRBD1. The CDR3 runs to 15 residues. Trimming cost V 4 bases and J 1 base; bases outside gene matches: 6. Per germline, CDR1 SGHRS and CDR2 YFSETQ. The chain's CDR3 is CASSPAGTGNTEAFF. In nucleotides, the CDR3 is TGCGCCAGCAGCCCGGCCGGGACAGGGAACACTGAAGCTTTCTTT.